This T cell receptor (beta chain) derives from a study of T cells after yellow fever vaccination. Using its own MiXCR run on the 5' RACE reads, TCRdb lists one record per CDR3 protein. The sample yields hundreds of thousands of distinct CDR3 sequences, approximately 3.8% seen once. This clonotype was recorded at least ten times. The TCR was taken from a man in his late teens or twenties who received the YFV17D yellow fever vaccine. Source: PBMCs, taken on the day of the yellow fever booster vaccination.

The CDR3 nucleotides are TGTGCCAGCGCGGGACTAGCGGGGGCCGCCTCCGGGGAGCTGTTTTTT. This sequence encodes CASAGLAGAASGELFF. The chain has TRBV2 and TRBJ2-2; 14 positions agree with TRBD2. The CDR3 consists of 16 residues. V shed 8 bases and J 6 bases; nucleotides not matched to a gene: 8. The germline gives CDR1 SNHLY, CDR2 FYNNEI.